This entry lists 29 T cell receptor beta chains sequenced from one sample in a study of cytomegalovirus exposure and HLA in healthy donors. The PCR ran on 60 Vbeta and 13 Jbeta primers. Generated by immunoSEQ multiplex PCR, the TCRdb table keeps only in-frame clones and is missing some. The sample carries around 110,000 clones, around 62% recorded once. The material sequenced was PBMCs. The receptor source for this set is a middle-aged woman in good health and CMV-seropositive.

There are a few counts of this clone. The J gene is TRBJ1-4, the V gene TRBV4-3; a weak D match, TRBD1 (6 bases). The CDR3 spans 16 residues. Germline-derived CDR1 and CDR2 are LGHNA and YSLEER. The V and J ends lost 0 bases and 7 bases respectively, with 15 bases between them. CDR3 in DNA: TGCGCCAGCAGCCAAGATATAGGGGGTTTTCGTGAAAAACTGTTTTTT. Amino acids: CASSQDIGGFREKLFF.

The chain employs TRBV6-5 and TRBJ1-6; D unclear. Germline-derived CDR1 and CDR2 are MNHEY and SVGAGI. CDR3 length equals 16 residues. Trimming removed 0 bases from V and 7 bases from J, with 13 bases in between. CDR3 amino acids: CASSYSRQAGNSPLHF. DNA for the CDR3: TGTGCCAGCAGTTACTCGAGACAAGCGGGGAATTCACCCCTCCACTTT.

The chain combines TRBV28 with TRBJ1-2; a possible D gene is TRBD1 (6 bases). Trimming shortened V by 8 bases and J by 8 bases, and 21 bases separated the two germline ends. The germline CDR1 and CDR2 sequences are MDHEN and SYDVKM. This CDR3 is 14 amino acids long. CDR3 protein: CASGEGTPLLGYTF. The DNA for the CDR3 is TGTGCCAGCGGGGAGGGGACACCCCTTCTGGGCTACACCTTC.

This clone has more than one count but fewer than ten. The chain recombines TRBV28 with TRBJ2-7; TRBD1 agrees at 7 bases. The germline CDR1 and CDR2 sequences are MDHEN and SYDVKM. This CDR3 is 11 amino acids long. J lost 10 bases, V lost 2 bases, and 2 bases had no gene match. CDR3: CASSLGTAQYF. In DNA, the CDR3 is TGTGCCAGCAGTTTAGGGACAGCCCAGTACTTC.

The chain employs TRBV7-3 and TRBJ2-1; 9 bases line up with TRBD1. CDR3 size: 15 residues. Germline assignment: CDR1 SGHTA and CDR2 FQGTGA. V was clipped by 3 bases and J by 7 bases; unmatched bases: 7. CDR3 nucleotides: TGTGCCAGCAGCTTCTCCGGGACAGGGCCAAATGAGCAGTTCTTC. Encoded protein: CASSFSGTGPNEQFF.

This clone has a single count. V gene TRBV4-3 combines with J gene TRBJ1-4; 7 bases agree with TRBD1. Trimming cost V 6 bases and J 0 bases; bases outside gene matches: 10. Germline V CDR1 and CDR2: LGHNA, YSLEER. CDR3 length equals 17 residues. CDR3 bases: TGCGCCAGCAGTGAAGACAGGGCGGGTACAACTAATGAAAAACTGTTTTTT. It encodes CASSEDRAGTTNEKLFF.

This rearrangement joins TRBV12-5 to TRBJ2-1, with D unresolved. This CDR3 is built from 10 residues. Deletions cut 6 bases from V and 10 bases from J, with 7 bases between. Germline-derived CDR1 and CDR2 are LGHNT and FRNRAP. The CDR3 protein is CASGTREQFF. The CDR3 bases are TGTGCTAGTGGAACGAGGGAGCAGTTCTTC.

J is TRBJ2-3 and V is TRBV9, with 8 bases that match TRBD2. The germline V gene encodes CDR1 SGDLS and CDR2 YYNGEE. V shed 3 bases and J 1 base; nucleotides not matched to a gene: 10. This CDR3 contains 17 residues. Here the CDR3 reads CASSAPIRTSRTDTQYF. The CDR3 DNA follows: TGTGCCAGCAGCGCACCTATCAGGACTAGCCGCACAGATACGCAGTATTTT.

CDR3 sequence reads: CASSLQGNTEAFF. The CDR3 coding sequence is TGTGCCAGCAGTTTACAGGGGAACACTGAAGCTTTCTTT. The chain links TRBV28 to TRBJ1-1; a weak D match, TRBD1 (5 bases). Trimming removed 2 bases at V and 1 base at J, with 5 bases between. Per germline, CDR1 MDHEN and CDR2 SYDVKM. The CDR3 covers 13 residues.

The V and J genes are TRBV5-4 and TRBJ2-1; possible D gene TRBD2, 6 bases. CDR1 is SGHNT and CDR2 is YYREEE in the germline V gene (reference sequence). CDR3 length: 11 amino acids. Between the trimmed V and J ends, which lost 2 bases and 10 bases, there was a span of 7 bases. CDR3 in amino acids: CASSFAGEQFF. CDR3 sequence (DNA): TGTGCCAGCAGCTTCGCGGGAGAGCAGTTCTTC.

The chain couples TRBV5-1 to TRBJ2-1, with TRBD1 matching 7 bases. The CDR3 loop spans 16 amino acids. Germline V gene lookup returns CDR1 SGHRS and CDR2 YFSETQ. The V segment lost 4 bases and the J segment 0 bases; nucleotides outside the gene matches: 7. CDR3 in DNA: TGCGCCAGCAGCCCTACAGGGGCCAGCTCCTACAATGAGCAGTTCTTC. Protein: CASSPTGASSYNEQFF.

V is TRBV19 and J is TRBJ1-3, with a weak D call TRBD1 (5 bases). Per germline, CDR1 LNHDA and CDR2 SQIVND (reference sequence). Between the trimmed V and J ends, which lost 4 bases and 1 base, there was a span of 8 bases. The CDR3 totals 14 residues. As DNA, the CDR3 is TGTGCCAGTAGTAAAGACAGTTCTGGAAACACCATATATTTT. This sequence encodes CASSKDSSGNTIYF.

V usage is TRBV7-8 and J usage is TRBJ2-2; 11 bases are a match to TRBD2. J was trimmed by 3 bases and V by 4 bases; bases with no gene match: 7. This CDR3 is 17 amino acids long. Per germline, CDR1 SGHVS and CDR2 FQNEAQ. Here the CDR3 reads CASSSAGLAVDTGELFF. The CDR3 DNA sequence: TGTGCCAGCAGCTCGGCGGGACTAGCGGTCGACACCGGGGAGCTGTTTTTT.

The gene calls are TRBV27 and TRBJ2-5; 7 bases map to TRBD2. The ends lost 5 bases at V and 4 bases at J; junction bases unmatched: 10. The germline V gene encodes CDR1 MNHEY and CDR2 SMNVEV (reference sequence). The CDR3 extends over 15 amino acids. CDR3 sequence reads: CASSPWEGRLETQYF. CDR3 in DNA: TGTGCCAGCAGTCCGTGGGAGGGCAGGTTAGAGACCCAGTACTTC.

This rearrangement joins TRBV9 to TRBJ1-2, with 11 bases identical to TRBD1. The CDR3 consists of 15 residues. The junction had 2 bases not matched to a gene; V was cut back by 0 bases and J by 4 bases. Germline CDR1 reads SGDLS; CDR2 reads YYNGEE. This CDR3 reads CASSVGTGGVYGYTF. The CDR3 DNA reads TGTGCCAGCAGCGTAGGGACAGGGGGCGTCTATGGCTACACCTTC.

Concerning this clone: The sample holds other DNA sequences that translate to the same CDR3. This chain joins TRBV11-2 and TRBJ1-2; TRBD1 aligns across 8 bases. The CDR3 sequence is 16 residues long. Germline assignment: CDR1 SGHAT and CDR2 FQNNGV. The V gene end was trimmed by 6 bases and the J gene end by 5 bases; junction bases not matched to a gene: 14. The DNA of the CDR3 is TGTGCCAGCAGAGGGGCAGGGACAGGCGGAATTTATGGCTACACCTTC. Protein sequence: CASRGAGTGGIYGYTF. Together with reference TRBV11-2 and TRBJ1-2, the CDR3 gives the full variable domain: EAGVAQSPRYKIIEKRQSVAFWCNPISGHATLYWYQQILGQGPKLLIQFQNNGVVDDSQLPKDRFSAERLKGVDSTLKIQPAKLEDSAVYLCASRGAGTGGIYGYTFGSGTRLTVV.

The chain employs TRBV4-1 and TRBJ2-5, with TRBD1 identical over 7 bases. Germline CDR1 reads MGHRA; CDR2 reads YSYEKL. V was pared by 3 bases and J by 5 bases, with 9 bases of the junction left unmatched. The CDR3 loop spans 15 amino acids. CDR3 bases: TGCGCCAGCAGCCACCTACCACAGGGGCGGGAGACCCAGTACTTC. This codes for CASSHLPQGRETQYF.

The chain links TRBV19 to TRBJ1-6; D gene ambiguous. The CDR3 is 13 residues long. The V and J ends lost 4 bases and 4 bases respectively, with 5 bases between them. The germline V gene encodes CDR1 LNHDA and CDR2 SQIVND (reference sequence). The CDR3 nucleotides read TGTGCCAGTAGTACCCAGTATAATTCACCCCTCCACTTT. The encoded protein is CASSTQYNSPLHF.

The chain carries TRBV10-3 and TRBJ2-7; the D gene is possibly TRBD2 (6 bases). Trimming took off 8 bases at V and 2 bases at J, with 13 bases between the two ends. The germline CDR1 and CDR2 sequences are ENHRY and SYGVKD. The CDR3 contains 13 residues. The CDR3, as DNA: TGTGCCATCGCAGCGGGTGGGGCCTACGAGCAGTACTTC. Protein product: CAIAAGGAYEQYF.

The chain is built from TRBV7-2 and TRBJ2-1, with D perhaps TRBD1 (6 bases). Germline V gene sequence: CDR1 SGHTA, CDR2 FQGNSA. The V end was cut by 2 bases, the J end by 4 bases, with 12 bases between. CDR3 size: 15 residues. CDR3 amino acids: CASSLSRGDYNEQFF. The CDR3 coding sequence is TGTGCCAGCAGCTTAAGCAGGGGAGATTACAATGAGCAGTTCTTC.

V and J are TRBV19 and TRBJ1-1; maybe TRBD1 (6 bases). The CDR3 covers 14 residues. Deletions cut 7 bases from V and 8 bases from J, with 20 bases between. The V gene's germline CDR1 is LNHDA and CDR2 SQIVND (reference sequence). The CDR3 spells CASTLGTSASEAFF. The CDR3 region has the DNA TGTGCCAGTACCCTCGGGACATCCGCAAGCGAAGCTTTCTTT.

A note on this clone: An end of the junction does not agree with germline; a read error may underlie this. This rearrangement joins TRBV6-5 to TRBJ2-7; unclear D gene. CDR1 and CDR2 (germline): MNHEY, SVGAGI. The CDR3 is 15 amino acids. This chain's CDR3 is CASSYGPSGAYERYF. The CDR3 DNA reads TGTGCCAGCAGTTACGGTCCCTCTGGAGCATACGAGCGGTACTTC.

The CDR3 reads CASSSHLRGPGYEQYF. CDR3 nucleotide sequence: TGTGCCAGCAGTTCCCACCTCAGGGGTCCCGGCTACGAGCAGTACTTC. The chain recombines TRBV27 with TRBJ2-7; TRBD1 is a possible D gene (6 bases). The CDR3 covers 16 residues. V lost 4 bases, J lost 3 bases, and 19 bases lay in between. CDR1 MNHEY and CDR2 SMNVEV come from the germline V gene (reference sequence).

The chain recombines TRBV5-4 with TRBJ2-7; 10 bases fit TRBD2. The V and J ends lost 1 base and 4 bases, in that order; junction bases with no gene match: 2. Germline CDR1 reads SGHNT; CDR2 reads YYREEE (reference sequence). The CDR3 totals 14 residues. CDR3 DNA sequence: TGTGCCAGCAGCTTGACTAGCGGGAATTACGAGCAGTACTTC. Its protein is CASSLTSGNYEQYF.

The chain recombines TRBV18 with TRBJ2-5, with TRBD2 identical over 7 bases. Trimming at V came to 3 bases and at J to 4 bases, leaving 8 bases not matched to a gene. This CDR3 contains 15 residues. The germline gives CDR1 KGHSH, CDR2 LQKENI. Here the CDR3 reads CASSPPSSGGETQYF. CDR3 nucleotides: TGTGCCAGCTCACCCCCGTCTAGCGGAGGAGAGACCCAGTACTTC.

A remark on this clone: One junction end does not reproduce the germline sequence, and a read error may be involved. CDR3 residues: CANSLFGGDGGETQYF. As DNA, the CDR3 is TGTGCCAACAGCTTATTCGGTGGGGACGGGGGGGAGACCCAGTACTTC. The V and J genes are TRBV7-9 and TRBJ2-5, with 7 bases identical to TRBD2. The CDR3 has 16 amino acids. The germline V gene encodes CDR1 SEHNR and CDR2 FQNEAQ (reference sequence).

V and J are TRBV7-9 and TRBJ2-7; 7 nucleotides match TRBD1. CDR1 and CDR2 (germline): SEHNR, FQNEAQ (reference sequence). J gave up 7 bases and V 0 bases, and 9 bases lay outside the gene matches. This CDR3 has 15 residues. The CDR3 nucleotides are TGTGCCAGCAGCTTAGCGATGGGCCAGGGGGATGAGCAGTACTTC. This gives the protein CASSLAMGQGDEQYF. Combining the CDR3 with reference TRBV7-9 and TRBJ2-7 gives the whole variable domain DTGVSQNPRHKITKRGQNVTFRCDPISEHNRLYWYRQTLGQGPEFLTYFQNEAQLEKSRLLSDRFSAERPKGSFSTLEIQRTEQGDSAMYLCASSLAMGQGDEQYFGPGTRLTVT.

The chain combines TRBV10-3 with TRBJ2-5, with D uncertain. The CDR3 has 13 residues. CDR1 and CDR2 from the germline V gene are ENHRY and SYGVKD. V was clipped by 8 bases and J by 3 bases, with 13 bases between them. The DNA for the CDR3 is TGTGCCATCGCACCAGATACCAAAGAGACCCAGTACTTC. Protein: CAIAPDTKETQYF.

This clone was detected a few times. This sequence joins TRBV28 and TRBJ1-5; tentatively, D is TRBD1 (5 bases). The CDR3 loop spans 15 amino acids. The ends were cut back, 3 bases at V and 4 bases at J, with 13 bases in the middle. Germline V lookup: CDR1 MDHEN, CDR2 SYDVKM. In DNA form, the CDR3 reads TGTGCCAGCAGTTTCGGCGGGGCCCAAAATCAGCCCCAGCATTTT. Amino acids: CASSFGGAQNQPQHF.